Below, 24 T cell receptor beta chains from the same sample are listed, as sequenced in a study of CD8+CD57+ T cells in acquired aplastic anemia. Genomic DNA, serving as template, underwent TCR beta VDJ and CDR3 profiling. TCRdb reprocessed the reads via MiXCR and lists one record per CDR3 protein. The table has hundreds of thousands of distinct CDR3 sequences, roughly 34% seen once; the top ten hold less than 0.85%. All patients picked for sequencing had shown, by flow cytometry, an expansion of CD8+CD57+ cells. Sequencing was carried out using sorted CD4+, CD8+, or CD8+CD57+ T cells (not recorded which) from PBMCs. The origin of the receptors is a human donor with aplastic anemia.

The chain joins TRBV3-1 to TRBJ2-4; 8 bases line up with TRBD2. V was clipped by 0 bases and J by 8 bases; unmatched bases: 9. CDR3 length equals 16 residues. The germline gives CDR1 LGHDT, CDR2 YNNKEL (reference sequence). The CDR3 DNA follows: TGTGCCAGCAGCCAAGATGGGCCCGGGAGGGCCTACATTCAGTACTTC. It is translated as CASSQDGPGRAYIQYF.

About this clonotype: A much larger clone lies a single base off, so this may be a read error. The J gene is TRBJ2-5, the V gene TRBV5-4; 8 nucleotides match TRBD2. The CDR3 loop spans 13 amino acids. Germline-derived CDR1 and CDR2 are SGHNT and YYREEE (reference sequence). J was trimmed by 5 bases and V by 3 bases; bases with no gene match: 3. DNA for the CDR3: TGTGCCAGCAGCTGGGGACTAGAGGAGACCCAGTACTTC. Translated: CASSWGLEETQYF.

This clonotype was seen many times. The rearrangement uses TRBV15 and TRBJ2-7; TRBD1 matches 7 bases. The CDR3 spans 13 residues. The trim removed 9 bases at V and 2 bases at J, leaving 7 bases unmatched. Germline CDR1 LNHNV, CDR2 YYDKDF (reference sequence). In nucleotides, the CDR3 is TGTGCCACAAGACTGGGACAGACCTACGAGCAGTACTTC. Translation: CATRLGQTYEQYF.

Only a few counts were recorded for this clonotype. The rearrangement uses TRBV19 and TRBJ2-1; 13 bases are a match to TRBD2. Germline V gene sequence: CDR1 LNHDA, CDR2 SQIVND (reference sequence). V lost 7 bases, J lost 7 bases, and 16 bases stayed unmatched. This CDR3 region has 18 residues. The CDR3 reads CASTLRGTSGTVGNEQFF. In DNA, the CDR3 is TGTGCCAGTACCCTAAGGGGGACTAGCGGGACGGTTGGAAATGAGCAGTTCTTC. Filled out from reference TRBV19 and TRBJ2-1, the complete variable domain reads DGGITQSPKYLFRKEGQNVTLSCEQNLNHDAMYWYRQDPGQGLRLIYYSQIVNDFQKGDIAEGYSVSREKKESFPLTVTSAQKNPTAFYLCASTLRGTSGTVGNEQFFGPGTRLTVL.

This clonotype was detected only a few times. V and J are TRBV6-5 and TRBJ1-2; no definite D call. The CDR3 has 14 amino acids. The germline V and J ends were trimmed by 2 bases and 2 bases, with 9 bases remaining between them. From germline, CDR1 is MNHEY and CDR2 SVGAGI. The chain's CDR3 is CASSYGVGNYGYTF. In nucleotides, the CDR3 is TGTGCCAGCAGTTACGGGGTTGGCAACTATGGCTACACCTTC.

This clonotype was seen a few times. V is TRBV6-1 and J is TRBJ1-2; TRBD1 matches at 10 bases. V lost 6 bases and J lost 4; bases outside the gene matches: 8. This CDR3 is 15 amino acids long. Germline V gene data show CDR1 as MNHNS and CDR2 as SASEGT. The DNA of the CDR3 is TGTGCCAGCAGCCCGGACAGGGGGGACCCCTATGGCTACACCTTC. Protein product: CASSPDRGDPYGYTF.

To note about this clonotype: This sequence may be a read error, since a much larger clone differs from it by one base. The chain combines TRBV19 with TRBJ1-5, with 7 positions matching TRBD1. Germline V gene data show CDR1 as LNHDA and CDR2 as SQIVND (reference sequence). J lost 11 bases, V lost 5 bases, and 12 bases had no gene match. The CDR3 spans 14 residues. In DNA form, the CDR3 reads TGTGCCAGTAGTCTCATACAGGGGAAGAGGGCCCAGCATTTT. This codes for CASSLIQGKRAQHF.

The chain employs TRBV9 and TRBJ1-2; 11 bases are shared with TRBD1. Germline trimming cut 3 bases from V and 7 bases from J; bases unmatched to any gene: 20. Per germline, CDR1 SGDLS and CDR2 YYNGEE. The CDR3 runs to 19 residues. This CDR3 is CASSARAGTGGSGVPGYTF. CDR3 sequence (DNA): TGTGCCAGCAGCGCCAGAGCCGGGACAGGGGGTTCTGGGGTCCCTGGCTACACCTTC. The full variable domain, with the rest looked up from reference TRBV9 and TRBJ1-2, is DSGVTQTPKHLITATGQRVTLRCSPRSGDLSVYWYQQSLDQGLQFLIQYYNGEERAKGNILERFSAQQFPDLHSELNLSSLELGDSALYFCASSARAGTGGSGVPGYTFGSGTRLTVV.

This clonotype was seen more than once but under ten times. At one end the junction does not follow the germline gene, possibly because of a read error. The chain combines TRBV24-1 with TRBJ2-7; possible D gene TRBD1, 6 bases. The CDR3 totals 19 residues. CDR1 is KGHDR, CDR2 SFDVKD, per germline. CDR3 in DNA: TGTGCCAGCAGTGAATCCGCGGACCAGGGGTTCTTAAGCTCCTACGAGCAGTACTTC. This sequence encodes CASSESADQGFLSSYEQYF.

This clonotype was counted only a few times. This rearrangement joins TRBV6-1 to TRBJ2-1, with 9 bases lining up with TRBD1. The CDR3 runs to 14 residues. Trimming removed 7 bases from V and 4 bases from J; junction bases left unmatched: 5. Germline-derived CDR1 and CDR2 are MNHNS and SASEGT. Written as DNA, the CDR3 is TGTGCCAGCAATGACAGGGGGTCTTACAATGAGCAGTTCTTC. Amino acid sequence: CASNDRGSYNEQFF.

The V gene is TRBV5-1, the J gene TRBJ1-2; D perhaps matches TRBD1 (6 bases). The CDR3 spans 14 residues. Trimming took 6 bases from V and 0 from J, leaving 12 bases between them. CDR1 SGHRS and CDR2 YFSETQ come from the germline V gene. The CDR3 loop is CASNFGQTNYGYTF. CDR3 coding DNA: TGCGCCAGCAACTTTGGACAGACTAACTATGGCTACACCTTC.

This clonotype was picked up many times. V usage is TRBV4-1 and J usage is TRBJ2-7, with 8 bases matching TRBD2. CDR3 length: 14 amino acids. With V trimmed by 4 bases and J by 6 bases, 8 bases remained unmatched. The germline gives CDR1 MGHRA, CDR2 YSYEKL. The CDR3 spells CASSRSGASLEQYF. The CDR3 DNA reads as TGCGCCAGCAGCCGTAGCGGGGCCAGCCTCGAGCAGTACTTC.

This clonotype has at least ten counts. The chain uses TRBV12-3 or TRBV12-4 and TRBJ1-2; D unclear. Trimming removed 6 bases from V and 2 bases from J, with 10 bases in between. The CDR3 contains 13 residues. CDR3 protein: CASRSDKNYGYTF. The DNA of the CDR3 is TGTGCCAGCAGGTCTGACAAGAACTATGGCTACACCTTC.

This chain joins TRBV12-5 and TRBJ2-7, with TRBD2 as a possible D gene (5 bases). The CDR3 runs 17 residues. Germline V lookup: CDR1 LGHNT, CDR2 FRNRAP. Trimming left V 0 bases short and J 8 bases short, with 23 bases between. The CDR3 bases are TGTGCTAGTGGTTTGGTACTGTCCGGGGAAACGATTCTAAAGCAGTACTTC. This encodes CASGLVLSGETILKQYF.

As concerns this clonotype: One end of the junction does not line up with germline, which may come from a read error. The genes are TRBV20-1 and TRBJ1-2; TRBD1 is a possible D gene (5 bases). The CDR3 totals 13 residues. Germline CDR1 reads DFQATT; CDR2 reads SNEGSKA (reference sequence). In DNA form, the CDR3 reads TGCAGTGCTATTCCGACAGCAACCTATGGCTACGCCTTC. Translating it yields CSAIPTATYGYAF.

This clonotype was seen a few times. The V call is TRBV11-1, the J call TRBJ2-7, with D possibly matching TRBD2 (6 bases). This CDR3 contains 17 residues. V was pared by 5 bases and J by 3 bases, with 23 bases between. CDR1 is SGHAT and CDR2 is FQDESV in the germline V gene (reference sequence). The CDR3 loop is CASSEKVADPYIYEQYF. CDR3 bases: TGTGCCAGCAGCGAAAAAGTAGCGGACCCATACATCTACGAGCAGTACTTC.

This clonotype was seen a few times. The chain recombines TRBV12-3 or TRBV12-4 with TRBJ1-3, with D hard to call. Trimming took off 6 bases at V and 0 bases at J, with 6 bases between the two ends. The CDR3 contains 13 residues. CDR3 sequence reads: CASRLNSGNTIYF. The CDR3 nucleotides read TGTGCCAGCAGGCTGAACTCTGGAAACACCATATATTTT.

A note on this clonotype: A much larger clonotype is one base distant, so this may be a read error. V usage is TRBV20-1 and J usage is TRBJ2-5, with D possibly matching TRBD1 (5 bases). This CDR3 has 14 residues. CDR1 and CDR2 (germline): DFQATT, SNEGSKA (reference sequence). The CDR3 spells CSATTSTVGETRYF. CDR3 DNA sequence: TGCAGTGCAACTACCTCGACAGTTGGAGAGACCCGGTACTTC.

This chain links TRBV6-1 with TRBJ1-2, with D perhaps matching TRBD1 (6 bases). CDR3 length: 14 residues. The germline gives CDR1 MNHNS, CDR2 SASEGT. The V end lost 0 bases, the J end lost 4 bases, and 9 bases lay between the germline ends. CDR3 amino acids: CASSEARGPYGYTF. CDR3 DNA: TGTGCCAGCAGTGAAGCTCGGGGGCCCTATGGCTACACCTTC.

Notes on this clonotype: A much bigger clone sits one base away, suggesting this may be a read error. The J gene is TRBJ1-2, the V gene TRBV20-1, with D perhaps TRBD1 (6 bases). Germline lookup yields CDR1 DFQATT and CDR2 SNEGSKA (reference sequence). The CDR3 contains 15 residues. The V and J ends lost 4 bases and 8 bases respectively, with 23 bases between them. CDR3 amino acids: CSAIGGSSPTDGYTF. CDR3 sequence (DNA): TGCAGTGCTATAGGGGGAAGCAGTCCCACAGACGGCTACACCTTC.

This sequence joins TRBV6-2 or TRBV6-3 and TRBJ1-2; TRBD1 aligns across 8 bases. This CDR3 has 12 residues. Germline V gene data show CDR1 as MNHEY and CDR2 as SVGEGT. Trimming removed 7 bases from V and 6 bases from J; junction bases left unmatched: 4. The CDR3 DNA reads as TGTGCCAGCACCCCAGGGGGCGATGGCTACACCTTC. Encoded protein: CASTPGGDGYTF.

In this sample, this clonotype turned up a few times. The chain uses TRBV28 and TRBJ1-1; D ambiguous. The CDR3 runs to 11 residues. V lost 6 bases to trimming and J lost 9 bases, with 11 bases between them. Germline V gene sequence: CDR1 MDHEN, CDR2 SYDVKM. CDR3 coding DNA: TGTGCCAGCAGGGAACAAAGTCAAGCTTTCTTT. Protein sequence: CASREQSQAFF.

This clonotype was detected ten times or more. This chain joins TRBV7-2 and TRBJ2-7; D ambiguous. Germline V lookup: CDR1 SGHTA, CDR2 FQGNSA. V lost 5 bases and J lost 3, with 11 bases in between. The CDR3 runs to 13 residues. The CDR3 sequence is CASSQDNLYEQYF. The CDR3 region has the DNA TGTGCCAGCAGCCAAGACAATCTCTACGAGCAGTACTTC.

Many counts were recorded for this clonotype. The V call is TRBV14, the J call TRBJ1-3, with D unresolved. Deletions cut 0 bases from V and 7 bases from J, with 4 bases between. Germline V gene lookup returns CDR1 SGHDN and CDR2 FVKESK. The length of the CDR3 is 12 residues. The CDR3 DNA follows: TGTGCCAGCAGCCAAGAATGGAACACCATATATTTT. Translated: CASSQEWNTIYF.